The T cell receptor beta chain described here comes from a study of regulatory T cells. The study's findings and limits: In CD3G-deficient patients, conventional CD4+ T cells were enriched for hydrophobic CDR3 residues at positions 6 and 7.

On this clone itself: No antigen is known for it.

The PCR used 52 TRBV and 13 TRBJ primers. Produced via immunoSEQ multiplex PCR; TCRdb's table is partial and in-frame only. The table records 20,000 to 25,000 clones, nearly 90% of them present only once. This CDR3 has 14 residues. The germline gives CDR1 MNHNS, CDR2 SASEGT. V dropped 1 base and J dropped 4 bases, with 10 bases sitting between them. The chain uses TRBV6-1 and TRBJ1-2; D is ambiguous. The TCR comes from a child between 10 and 17 years old with CD3G deficiency. Specimen: conventional CD4+ T cells sorted from blood. The CDR3 DNA follows: TGTGCCAGCAGTGAAGGCGTTAAGCTCTATGGCTACACCTTC. It specifies CASSEGVKLYGYTF.